Listed here is a single T cell receptor beta chain. It lacks a known antigen. No much larger clonotype is one base removed from it; base qualities were not supplied. The data are from a study of blood T cell repertoires in COVID-19 (dated by TCRdb to 2020 to 2022). In terms of the full investigation: Samples covering the acute and convalescent phases of COVID-19 were provided by collaborators in the United States, Italy and Spain. The material from the prospective study consisted of cDNA or gDNA derived from T cells, B-cell-depleted T cells, or PBMCs. The dataset comprised deeply sampled blood TCRbeta repertoires from subjects exposed to, actively infected with, or recovered from COVID-19. The repertoires were released in a freely available public database intended as a resource for research on the immune response to SARS-CoV-2. Samples came from the ongoing ImmuneRACE study (first 160 participants) plus 1,254 subjects from 6 global collaborators. Nearly every sample came with metadata listing a de-identified subject ID, COVID-19 status, age in years and sex. HLA class I and class II types, where available, came from metadata supplied by the sample provider rather than from assay-based typing.

TCRbeta CDR3 regions were amplified from genomic DNA using the immunoSEQ Assay, a bias-controlled multiplex PCR. On the study's bioinformatics: Within the assay, amplification of reference gene primers was used to estimate how many nucleated cells each sample contained. To quantify the absolute abundance of each unique TCRbeta CDR3 rearrangement, sequence reads were collapsed and filtered. For each sample, productive Simpson clonality was calculated by taking the square root of Simpson's diversity index across productive rearrangements. TCRdb holds this immuneACCESS table with in-frame rearrangements only. Some clones are missing; in checked studies, unresolved V genes explain under half, and the rest has no known cause. V and J calls and clone size follow that table, whereas D and trimming were derived from the DNA. Recorded for this sample are 140,000 or so clones; 70% to 85% of them occurred a single time. Of the sample, over 9% is held by the ten largest clones.

Results the study describes overall, beyond this receptor: How much clinical and demographic metadata was included differed by source and by participant, and the metadata was provided uncurated.

Enrolling through a virtual design, the prospective study's participants ranged in age from roughly 18 to 90 years and lived across roughly 23 United States geographic areas. Cohort assignment in the prospective study relied on participant-reported clinical history from a screening survey and a study questionnaire. Recovered participants in ImmuneRACE Cohort 3 were defined by two consecutive negative NP/OP PCR tests, clearance by a healthcare professional, or resolution of symptoms. In the prospective study, whole blood, serum and a nasopharyngeal or oropharyngeal swab were collected from each participant by mobile phlebotomists. Participants in the prospective study had the option to provide additional blood draws and questionnaires over a roughly 2-month period. Blood samples from the prospective study were shipped frozen or at room temperature prior to DNA extraction. Sequencing was done on a sample of PBMCs or T cells enriched from blood (not recorded which). This TCR came from a man aged 50 to 60 who had recovered from COVID-19.

The CDR3 region has the sequence CAISASTGYSPLHF. The DNA reads TGTGCCATCAGCGCTAGTACAGGGTACTCACCCCTCCACTTT. The V gene is TRBV10-3 and the J gene is TRBJ1-6; TRBD1 is a weak D gene call, 6 bases matching. From the cysteine up to the phenylalanine, the CDR3 has a length of 14 residues. Just the 42-base CDR3 DNA is kept, in frame starting at base 1. CDR1 and CDR2, per the germline V gene, are ENHRY and SYGVKD. The junction shows trimming of 6 bases on V and 10 bases on J, plus 16 bases between the germline ends.